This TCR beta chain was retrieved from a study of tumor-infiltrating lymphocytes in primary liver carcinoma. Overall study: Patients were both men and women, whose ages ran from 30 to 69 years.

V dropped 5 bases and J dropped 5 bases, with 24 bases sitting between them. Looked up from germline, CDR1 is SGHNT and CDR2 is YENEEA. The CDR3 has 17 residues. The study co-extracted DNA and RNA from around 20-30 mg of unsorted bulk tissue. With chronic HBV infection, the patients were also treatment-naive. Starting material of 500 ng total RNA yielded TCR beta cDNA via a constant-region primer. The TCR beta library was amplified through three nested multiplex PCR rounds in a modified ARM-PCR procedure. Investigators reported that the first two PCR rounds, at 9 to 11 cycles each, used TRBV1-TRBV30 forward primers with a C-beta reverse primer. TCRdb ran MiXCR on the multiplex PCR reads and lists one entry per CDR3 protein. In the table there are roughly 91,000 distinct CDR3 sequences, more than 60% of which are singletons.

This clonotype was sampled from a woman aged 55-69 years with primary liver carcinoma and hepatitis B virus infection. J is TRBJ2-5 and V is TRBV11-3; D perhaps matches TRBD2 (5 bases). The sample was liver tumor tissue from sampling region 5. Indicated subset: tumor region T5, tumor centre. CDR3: CASSHLQTVGEWETQYF. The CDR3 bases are TGTGCCAGCAGCCACCTCCAAACAGTGGGAGAGTGGGAGACCCAGTACTTC. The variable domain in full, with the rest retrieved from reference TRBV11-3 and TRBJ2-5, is EAGVVQSPRYKIIEKKQPVAFWCNPISGHNTLYWYLQNLGQGPELLIRYENEEAVDDSQLPKDRFSAERLKGVDSTLKIQPAELGDSAVYLCASSHLQTVGEWETQYFGPGTRLLVL.